The clone carrying this T cell receptor (beta chain) was found once. Its antigen is still unknown. The CDR3 contains 14 residues. Germline CDR1 SEHNR, CDR2 FQNEAQ (reference sequence). Trimming stripped 4 bases from V and 7 bases from J, with 14 bases between. The cDNA had a unique molecular identifier and a template-switch universal primer site. TCRdb re-derived calls from the 5' RACE reads in MiXCR, one entry per CDR3 protein. The sample has around 250,000 distinct CDR3 sequences, roughly 13% seen once. The data belong to a study of identical twins. Study-level points and caveats: High-abundance cord blood beta clonotypes had fewer insertions; memory repertoires showed none.

The data also belong to a second study, concerning yellow fever vaccine responses in identical twins.

The gene calls are TRBV7-9 and TRBJ2-1, with D unresolved. This clonotype was sampled from a woman aged 18-30 years in good health. Sample: memory (CD45RO+) T cells sorted from blood. The CDR3 nucleotides read TGTGCCAGCAGCTCATCGAGGCCGAGGAATGAGCAGTTCTTC. Translated, it gives CASSSSRPRNEQFF.